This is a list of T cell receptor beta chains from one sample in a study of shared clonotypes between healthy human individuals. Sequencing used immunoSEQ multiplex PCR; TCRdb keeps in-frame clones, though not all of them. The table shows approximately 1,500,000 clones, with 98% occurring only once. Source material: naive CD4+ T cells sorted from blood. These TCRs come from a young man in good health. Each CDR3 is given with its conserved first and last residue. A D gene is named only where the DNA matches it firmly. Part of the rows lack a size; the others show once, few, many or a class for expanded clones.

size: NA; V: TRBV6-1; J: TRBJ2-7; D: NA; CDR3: CASSEANGMNYEQYF; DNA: TGTGCCAGCAGTGAAGCGAACGGAATGAACTACGAGCAGTACTTC
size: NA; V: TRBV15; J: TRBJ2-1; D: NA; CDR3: CATSRAGDGGNEQFF; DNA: TGTGCCACCAGCAGAGCAGGGGACGGCGGGAATGAGCAGTTCTTC
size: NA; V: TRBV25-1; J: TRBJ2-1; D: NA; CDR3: CASSEFSARNEQFF; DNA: TGTGCCAGCAGTGAATTTAGCGCCCGGAATGAGCAGTTCTTC
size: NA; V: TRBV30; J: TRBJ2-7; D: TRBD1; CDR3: CAWTGTGVFYEQYF; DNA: TGTGCCTGGACCGGGACAGGGGTCTTCTACGAGCAGTACTTC
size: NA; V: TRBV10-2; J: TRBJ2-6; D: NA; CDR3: CASKFTGANVLTF; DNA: TGCGCCAGCAAGTTCACTGGGGCCAACGTCCTGACTTTC
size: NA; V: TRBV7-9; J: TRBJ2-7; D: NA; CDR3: CASSSPPYEQYF; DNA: TGTGCCAGCAGCTCCCCACCCTACGAGCAGTACTTC
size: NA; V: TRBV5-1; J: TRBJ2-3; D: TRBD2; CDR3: CASSFGTSGGDTQYF; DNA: TGCGCCAGCAGTTTCGGGACTAGCGGAGGAGATACGCAGTATTTT
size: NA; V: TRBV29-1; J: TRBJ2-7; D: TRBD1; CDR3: CSVVRDRDISEQYF; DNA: TGCAGCGTCGTTCGGGACAGGGATATATCCGAGCAGTACTTC
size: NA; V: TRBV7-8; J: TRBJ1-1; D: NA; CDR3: CASSLEPGAEAFF; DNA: TGTGCCAGCAGCTTAGAACCTGGCGCTGAAGCTTTCTTT
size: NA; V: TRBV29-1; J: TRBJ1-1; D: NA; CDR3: CSVAGTEAFF; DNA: TGCAGCGTTGCTGGCACTGAAGCTTTCTTT
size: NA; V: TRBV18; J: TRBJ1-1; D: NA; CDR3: CASSPPAGAAEAFF; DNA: TGTGCCAGCTCACCACCGGCGGGGGCAGCTGAAGCTTTCTTT
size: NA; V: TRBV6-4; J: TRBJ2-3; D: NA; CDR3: CASSDGSGSTDTQYF; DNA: TGTGCCAGCAGTGATGGTAGCGGAAGCACAGATACGCAGTATTTT
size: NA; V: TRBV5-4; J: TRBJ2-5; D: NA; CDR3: CASSLAWYQETQYF; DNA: TGTGCCAGCAGCTTGGCTTGGTACCAAGAGACCCAGTACTTC
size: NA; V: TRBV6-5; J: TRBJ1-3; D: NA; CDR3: CASTPRGWDTIYF; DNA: TGTGCCAGCACCCCCCGGGGGTGGGACACCATATATTTT
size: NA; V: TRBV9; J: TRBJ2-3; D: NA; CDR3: CASSRDTDTQYF; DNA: TGTGCCAGCAGCCGTGATACGGATACGCAGTATTTT
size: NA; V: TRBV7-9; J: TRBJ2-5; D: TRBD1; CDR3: CASSPGQGQETQYF; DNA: TGTGCCAGCAGCCCCGGACAGGGCCAAGAGACCCAGTACTTC
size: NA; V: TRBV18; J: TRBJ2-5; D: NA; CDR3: CASSPQPAKAQQTQYF; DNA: TGTGCCAGCTCACCACAGCCAGCAAAGGCACAGCAGACCCAGTACTTC
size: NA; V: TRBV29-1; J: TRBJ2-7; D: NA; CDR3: CSVVSTTYEQYF; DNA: TGCAGCGTTGTAAGCACCACCTACGAGCAGTACTTC
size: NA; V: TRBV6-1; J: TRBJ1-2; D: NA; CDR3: CASRETGNYGYTF; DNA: TGTGCCAGCAGGGAGACGGGAAACTATGGCTACACCTTC
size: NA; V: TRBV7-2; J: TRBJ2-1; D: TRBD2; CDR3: CASSFASGRANEQFF; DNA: TGTGCCAGCAGCTTTGCTAGCGGGAGGGCCAATGAGCAGTTCTTC
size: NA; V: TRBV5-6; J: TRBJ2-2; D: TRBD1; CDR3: CASSAGQGLNTGELFF; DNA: TGTGCCAGCAGCGCCGGACAGGGTTTGAACACCGGGGAGCTGTTTTTT
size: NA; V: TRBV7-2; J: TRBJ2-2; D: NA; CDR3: CASSRTGDPNWNTGELFF; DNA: TGTGCCAGCAGCCGGACGGGAGACCCGAACTGGAACACCGGGGAGCTGTTTTTT
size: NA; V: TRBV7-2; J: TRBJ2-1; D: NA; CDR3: CASSLRRAGAYNEQFF; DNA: TGTGCCAGCAGCTTACGGAGGGCAGGGGCTTACAATGAGCAGTTCTTC
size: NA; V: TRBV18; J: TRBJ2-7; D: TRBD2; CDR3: CASSPPRTSESYEQYF; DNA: TGTGCCAGCTCACCACCGAGAACTAGCGAATCCTACGAGCAGTACTTC
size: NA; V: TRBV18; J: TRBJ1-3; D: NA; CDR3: CASSPTIGRRLSSGNTIYF; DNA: TGTGCCAGCTCACCGACTATCGGCAGGCGCTTAAGCTCTGGAAACACCATATATTTT
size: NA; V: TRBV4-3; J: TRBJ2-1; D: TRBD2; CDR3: CASSQTSGRNEQFF; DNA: TGCGCCAGCAGCCAGACTAGCGGGAGGAATGAGCAGTTCTTC
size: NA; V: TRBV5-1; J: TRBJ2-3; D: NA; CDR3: CASSLPGTDTQYF; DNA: TGCGCCAGCAGCTTACCCGGGACAGATACGCAGTATTTT
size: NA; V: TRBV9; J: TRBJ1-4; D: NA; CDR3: CASSVNQGWDEKLFF; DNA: TGTGCCAGCAGCGTCAATCAGGGGTGGGATGAAAAACTGTTTTTT
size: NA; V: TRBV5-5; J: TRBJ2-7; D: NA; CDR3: CASSNRALDEQYF; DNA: TGTGCCAGCAGCAACCGGGCCCTCGACGAGCAGTACTTC
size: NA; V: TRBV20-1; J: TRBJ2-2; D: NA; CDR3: CSARKTGELFF; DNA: TGCAGTGCTAGAAAAACCGGGGAGCTGTTTTTT
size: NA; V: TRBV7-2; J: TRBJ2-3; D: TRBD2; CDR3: CASSLPSGRLTTQYF; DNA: TGTGCCAGCAGCTTACCTAGCGGGAGGTTAACTACGCAGTATTTT
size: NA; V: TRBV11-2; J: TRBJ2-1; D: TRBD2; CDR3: CASSLEEASGSWYNEQFF; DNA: TGTGCCAGCAGCTTAGAGGAGGCTAGCGGGAGTTGGTACAATGAGCAGTTCTTC
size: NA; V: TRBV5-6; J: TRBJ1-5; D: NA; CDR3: CASTEKSSNQPQHF; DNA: TGTGCCAGCACCGAAAAATCTAGCAATCAGCCCCAGCATTTT
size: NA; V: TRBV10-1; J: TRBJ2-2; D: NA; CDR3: CASNMEGGELFF; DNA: TGCGCCAGCAATATGGAAGGCGGGGAGCTGTTTTTT
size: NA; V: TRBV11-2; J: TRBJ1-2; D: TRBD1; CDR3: CASSPTGDYGYTF; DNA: TGTGCCAGCAGTCCTACAGGGGACTATGGCTACACCTTC
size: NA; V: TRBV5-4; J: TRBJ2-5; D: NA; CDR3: CASSLGSEETQYF; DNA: TGTGCCAGCAGCTTGGGTAGCGAAGAGACCCAGTACTTC
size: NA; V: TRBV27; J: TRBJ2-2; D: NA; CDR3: CASKERTNTGELFF; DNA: TGTGCCAGCAAGGAGAGAACGAACACCGGGGAGCTGTTTTTT
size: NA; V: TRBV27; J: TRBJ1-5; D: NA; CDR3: CASGLSRGGGNQPQHF; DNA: TGTGCCAGCGGTCTTTCGCGAGGAGGAGGCAATCAGCCCCAGCATTTT
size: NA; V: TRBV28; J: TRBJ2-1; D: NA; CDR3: CASSSLPRINNEQFF; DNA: TGTGCCAGCAGTTCCCTTCCACGGATAAACAATGAGCAGTTCTTC
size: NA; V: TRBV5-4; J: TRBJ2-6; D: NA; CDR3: CASSLHSGANVLTF; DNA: TGTGCCAGCAGCTTGCACTCTGGGGCCAACGTCCTGACTTTC
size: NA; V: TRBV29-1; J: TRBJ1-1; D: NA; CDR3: CSVALQRNTEAFF; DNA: TGCAGCGTTGCTCTACAGAGGAACACTGAAGCTTTCTTT
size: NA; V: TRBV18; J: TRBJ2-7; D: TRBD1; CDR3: CASSPLGQGNEQYF; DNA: TGTGCCAGCTCACCTTTGGGACAGGGCAACGAGCAGTACTTC
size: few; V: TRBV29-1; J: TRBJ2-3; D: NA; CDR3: CSVEGGTDTQYF; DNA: TGCAGCGTTGAAGGGGGCACAGATACGCAGTATTTT
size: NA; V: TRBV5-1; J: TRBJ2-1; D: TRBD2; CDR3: CASSLVREDSINEQFF; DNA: TGCGCCAGCAGCTTGGTACGGGAGGACTCAATCAATGAGCAGTTCTTC
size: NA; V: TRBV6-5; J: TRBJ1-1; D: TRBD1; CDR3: CASSRQGAATEAFF; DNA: TGTGCCAGCAGCCGACAGGGGGCTGCCACTGAAGCTTTCTTT
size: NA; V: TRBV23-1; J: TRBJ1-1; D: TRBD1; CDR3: CASSPPTGGNTEAFF; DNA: TGCGCCAGCAGTCCCCCGACAGGGGGGAACACTGAAGCTTTCTTT
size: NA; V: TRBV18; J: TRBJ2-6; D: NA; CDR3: CASSPAGHGSGANVLTF; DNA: TGTGCCAGCTCACCGGCAGGACACGGCTCTGGGGCCAACGTCCTGACTTTC
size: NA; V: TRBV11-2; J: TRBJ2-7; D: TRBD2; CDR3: CASTPNRDYRLYEQYF; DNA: TGTGCCAGCACCCCTAACCGGGACTATCGGTTGTACGAGCAGTACTTC
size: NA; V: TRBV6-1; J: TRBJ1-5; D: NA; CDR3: CASRQNSNQPQHF; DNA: TGTGCCAGCAGACAGAATAGCAATCAGCCCCAGCATTTT
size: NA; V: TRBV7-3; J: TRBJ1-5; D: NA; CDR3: CASSPPGAAGMGQPQHF; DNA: TGTGCCAGCAGCCCCCCCGGGGCAGCCGGTATGGGTCAGCCCCAGCATTTT
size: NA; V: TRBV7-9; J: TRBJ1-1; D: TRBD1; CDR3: CASSFGQVKNTEAFF; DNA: TGTGCCAGCAGCTTTGGACAGGTTAAGAACACTGAAGCTTTCTTT